Below are 4 T cell receptor beta chains sequenced from a single sample in a study of cytomegalovirus exposure and HLA in healthy donors. Use of 60 Vbeta and 13 Jbeta primers characterized the PCR. The protocol was immunoSEQ multiplex PCR, while the TCRdb copy is restricted to in-frame clones and leaves out a portion. The profile shows around 61,000 clones, 65% to 80% of them singletons. The material sequenced was PBMCs. These receptors were taken from a man between 40 and 49 years old in good health and CMV-seropositive.

The chain joins TRBV5-1 to TRBJ2-7; tentatively, D is TRBD2 (6 bases). CDR1 SGHRS and CDR2 YFSETQ come from the germline V gene. This CDR3 contains 13 residues. V was clipped by 3 bases and J by 6 bases, with 13 bases between them. The CDR3 loop is CASSSRLEGEQYF. The CDR3 nucleotides read TGCGCCAGCAGCTCGAGACTAGAGGGCGAGCAGTACTTC.

V and J are TRBV6-5 and TRBJ1-2, with D possibly being TRBD1 (6 bases). CDR3 length equals 15 residues. The germline V gene has CDR1 MNHEY and CDR2 SVGAGI. The V gene lost 5 bases and the J gene lost 4 bases, with 17 bases spanning the gap. CDR3 residues: CASSVGQGIIYGYTF. The CDR3 DNA follows: TGTGCCAGCAGTGTTGGGCAGGGGATAATCTATGGCTACACCTTC.

This clone was counted a few times. V and J are TRBV19 and TRBJ1-6; no definite D call. The CDR3 extends over 12 amino acids. Germline V gene lookup returns CDR1 LNHDA and CDR2 SQIVND (reference sequence). V lost 11 bases and J lost 7, with 12 bases in between. CDR3 coding DNA: TGTGCCGGTAAGGCAGGAAATTCACCCCTCCACTTT. It encodes CAGKAGNSPLHF.

This clone has more than one count but fewer than ten. The CDR3 nucleotides read TGTGCCAGCAGACAGGGGCTAAGCTCCTACAATGAGCAGTTCTTC. Encoded protein: CASRQGLSSYNEQFF. This chain links TRBV9 with TRBJ2-1, with TRBD1 matching 7 bases. Germline V gives CDR1 SGDLS, CDR2 YYNGEE. The CDR3 runs 15 residues. V was clipped by 5 bases and J by 0 bases; unmatched bases: 5.